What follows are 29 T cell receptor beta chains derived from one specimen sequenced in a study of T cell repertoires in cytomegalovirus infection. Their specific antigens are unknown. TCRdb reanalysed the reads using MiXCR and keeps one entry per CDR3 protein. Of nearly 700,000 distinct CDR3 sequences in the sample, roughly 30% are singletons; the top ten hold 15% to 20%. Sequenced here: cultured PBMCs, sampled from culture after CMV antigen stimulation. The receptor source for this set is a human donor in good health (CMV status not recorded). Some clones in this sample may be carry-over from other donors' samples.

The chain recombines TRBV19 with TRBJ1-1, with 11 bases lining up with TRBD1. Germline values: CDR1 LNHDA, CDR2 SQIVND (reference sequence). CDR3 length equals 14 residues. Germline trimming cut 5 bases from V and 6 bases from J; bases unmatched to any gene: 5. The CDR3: CASSRTGGSPEAFF. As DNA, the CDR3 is TGTGCCAGTAGTCGGACAGGGGGCTCTCCTGAAGCTTTCTTT.

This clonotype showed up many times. DNA for the CDR3: TGTGCCAGCAGCTTAGCCCCTACTCGGGAGGCAGATACGCAGTATTTT. Protein product: CASSLAPTREADTQYF. The J gene is TRBJ2-3, the V gene TRBV7-6; 7 bases align to TRBD2. Trimming at V came to 0 bases and at J to 4 bases, leaving 7 bases not matched to a gene. The CDR3 length is 16 residues. Germline V gives CDR1 SGHVS, CDR2 FNYEAQ. Drawing the rest from reference TRBV7-6 and TRBJ2-3, the complete variable domain is GAGVSQSPRYKVTKRGQDVALRCDPISGHVSLYWYRQALGQGPEFLTYFNYEAQQDKSGLPNDRFSAERPEGSISTLTIQRTEQRDSAMYRCASSLAPTREADTQYFGPGTRLTVL.

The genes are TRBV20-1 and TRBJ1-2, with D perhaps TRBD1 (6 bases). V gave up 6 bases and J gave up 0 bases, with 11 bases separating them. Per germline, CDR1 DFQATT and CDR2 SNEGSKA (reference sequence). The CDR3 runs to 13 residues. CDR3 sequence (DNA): TGCAGTGCCAGGGACAAGACTAACTATGGCTACACCTTC. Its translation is CSARDKTNYGYTF.

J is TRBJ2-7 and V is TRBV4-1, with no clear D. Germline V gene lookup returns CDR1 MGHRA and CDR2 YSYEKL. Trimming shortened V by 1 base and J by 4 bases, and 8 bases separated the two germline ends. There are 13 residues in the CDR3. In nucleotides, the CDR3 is TGCGCCAGCAGCCAAGGCATATGGTACGAGCAGTACTTC. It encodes CASSQGIWYEQYF.

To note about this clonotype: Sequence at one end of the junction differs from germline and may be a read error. CDR3 nucleotides: TGTGCCAGCAGCTTGAGAGGGGCACTTGGAACGCAGTATTTT. Its translation: CASSLRGALGTQYF. The chain recombines TRBV5-3 with TRBJ2-3; D may correspond to TRBD1 or TRBD2 (5 bases each). TRBV5-3 carries the ORF label, with uncertain function. The CDR3 totals 14 residues.

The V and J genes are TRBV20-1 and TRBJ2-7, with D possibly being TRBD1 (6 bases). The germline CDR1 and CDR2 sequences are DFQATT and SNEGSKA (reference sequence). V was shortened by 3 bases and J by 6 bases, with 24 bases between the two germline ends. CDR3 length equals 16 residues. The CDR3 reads CSARENVASARGEQYF. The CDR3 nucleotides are TGCAGTGCTAGGGAGAATGTGGCCAGTGCCAGGGGCGAGCAGTACTTC.

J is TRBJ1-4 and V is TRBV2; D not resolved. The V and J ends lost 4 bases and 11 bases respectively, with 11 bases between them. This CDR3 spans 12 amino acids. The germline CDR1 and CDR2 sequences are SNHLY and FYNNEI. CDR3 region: CASSVSSYKLFF. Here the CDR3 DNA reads TGTGCCAGCAGTGTTTCCTCGTACAAACTGTTTTTT.

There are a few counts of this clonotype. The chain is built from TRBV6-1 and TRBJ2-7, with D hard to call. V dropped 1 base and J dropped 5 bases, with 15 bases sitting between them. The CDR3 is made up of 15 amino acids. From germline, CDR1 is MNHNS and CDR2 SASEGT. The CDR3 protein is CASSEEALVGHEQYF. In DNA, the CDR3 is TGTGCCAGCAGTGAAGAGGCATTGGTTGGCCACGAGCAGTACTTC.

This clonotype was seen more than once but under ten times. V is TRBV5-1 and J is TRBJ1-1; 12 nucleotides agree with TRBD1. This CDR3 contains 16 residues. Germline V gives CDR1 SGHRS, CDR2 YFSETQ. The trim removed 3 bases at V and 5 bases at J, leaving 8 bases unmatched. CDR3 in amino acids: CASSYTGQGAGTEAFF. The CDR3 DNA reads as TGCGCCAGCAGCTATACGGGACAGGGGGCGGGTACTGAAGCTTTCTTT.

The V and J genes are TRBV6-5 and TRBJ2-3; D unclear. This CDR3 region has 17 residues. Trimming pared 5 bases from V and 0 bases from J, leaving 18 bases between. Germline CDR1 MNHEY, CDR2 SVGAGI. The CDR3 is CASSPSSRGFSTDTQYF. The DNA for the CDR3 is TGTGCCAGCAGTCCTTCCTCAAGAGGATTTAGCACAGATACGCAGTATTTT.

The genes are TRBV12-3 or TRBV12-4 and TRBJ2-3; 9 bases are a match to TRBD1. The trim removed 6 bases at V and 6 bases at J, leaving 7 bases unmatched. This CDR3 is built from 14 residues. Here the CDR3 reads CASSRNRGRDTQYF. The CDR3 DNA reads TGTGCCAGCAGCCGAAACAGGGGGCGGGATACGCAGTATTTT.

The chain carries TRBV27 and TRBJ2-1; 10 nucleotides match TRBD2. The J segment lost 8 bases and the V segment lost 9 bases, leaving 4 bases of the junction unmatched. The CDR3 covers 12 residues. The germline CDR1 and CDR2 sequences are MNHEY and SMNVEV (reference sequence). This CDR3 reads CASGLAGDEQFF. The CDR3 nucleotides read TGTGCCAGTGGGCTAGCGGGGGATGAGCAGTTCTTC.

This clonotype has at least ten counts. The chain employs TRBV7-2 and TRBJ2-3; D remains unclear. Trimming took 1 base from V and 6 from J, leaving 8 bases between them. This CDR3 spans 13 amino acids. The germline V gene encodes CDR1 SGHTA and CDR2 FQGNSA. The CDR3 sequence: CASSLVYSDTQYF. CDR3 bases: TGTGCCAGCAGCTTAGTGTACTCCGATACGCAGTATTTT. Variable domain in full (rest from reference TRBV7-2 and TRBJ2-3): GAGVSQSPSNKVTEKGKDVELRCDPISGHTALYWYRQSLGQGLEFLIYFQGNSAPDKSGLPSDRFSAERTGGSVSTLTIQRTQQEDSAVYLCASSLVYSDTQYFGPGTRLTVL.

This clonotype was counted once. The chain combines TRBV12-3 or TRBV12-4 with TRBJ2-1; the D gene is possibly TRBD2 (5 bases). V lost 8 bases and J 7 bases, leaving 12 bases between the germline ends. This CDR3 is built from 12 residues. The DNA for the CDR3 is TGTGCCAGCGGGTCTAGGAGGAATGAGCAGTTCTTC. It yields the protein CASGSRRNEQFF.

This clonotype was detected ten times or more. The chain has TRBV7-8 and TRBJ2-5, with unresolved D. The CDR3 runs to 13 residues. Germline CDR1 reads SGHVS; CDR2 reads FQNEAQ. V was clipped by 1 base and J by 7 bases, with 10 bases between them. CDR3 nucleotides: TGTGCCAGCAGCTTAGGTCAGAGAGGGACCCAGTACTTC. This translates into CASSLGQRGTQYF. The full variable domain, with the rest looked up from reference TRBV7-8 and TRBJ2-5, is GAGVSQSPRYKVAKRGQDVALRCDPISGHVSLFWYQQALGQGPEFLTYFQNEAQLDKSGLPSDRFFAERPEGSVSTLKIQRTQQEDSAVYLCASSLGQRGTQYFGPGTRLLVL.

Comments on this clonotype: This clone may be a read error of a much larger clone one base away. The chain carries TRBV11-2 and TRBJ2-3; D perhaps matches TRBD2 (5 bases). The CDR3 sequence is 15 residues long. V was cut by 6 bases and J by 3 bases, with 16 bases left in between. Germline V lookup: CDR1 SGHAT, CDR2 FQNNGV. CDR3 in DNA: TGTGCCAGCAGACCCGTGATCAGAGGGACAGATACGCAGTATTTT. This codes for CASRPVIRGTDTQYF.

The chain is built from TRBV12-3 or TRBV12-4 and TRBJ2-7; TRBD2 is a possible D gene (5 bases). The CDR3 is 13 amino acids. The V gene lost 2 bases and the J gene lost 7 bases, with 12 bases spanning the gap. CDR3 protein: CASSLTSPGEQYF. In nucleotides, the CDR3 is TGTGCCAGCAGTTTAACCTCCCCGGGGGAGCAGTACTTC.

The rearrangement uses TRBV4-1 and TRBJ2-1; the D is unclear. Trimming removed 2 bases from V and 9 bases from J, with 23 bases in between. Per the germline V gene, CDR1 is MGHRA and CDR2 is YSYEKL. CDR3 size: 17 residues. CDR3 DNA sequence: TGCGCCAGCAGCCAAATACCGACTCCGGTCATGAACACTGAGCAGTTCTTC. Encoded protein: CASSQIPTPVMNTEQFF.

CDR3 DNA: TGTGCCACCCGCGGGAACGGGGGCCGCACCGGGGAGCTGTTTTTT. It encodes CATRGNGGRTGELFF. This sequence joins TRBV19 and TRBJ2-2; possibly TRBD1 or TRBD2 for D (6 bases each). CDR1 and CDR2 from the germline V gene are LNHDA and SQIVND (reference sequence). This CDR3 has 15 residues. V lost 10 bases and J 4 bases, leaving 19 bases between the germline ends.

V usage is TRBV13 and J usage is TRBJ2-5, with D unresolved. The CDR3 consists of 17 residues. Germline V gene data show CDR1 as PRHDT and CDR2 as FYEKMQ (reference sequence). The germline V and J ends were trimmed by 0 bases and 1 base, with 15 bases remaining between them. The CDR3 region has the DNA TGTGCCAGCAGCTTAGGTCAGGACCAAACCTTCCAAGAGACCCAGTACTTC. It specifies CASSLGQDQTFQETQYF.

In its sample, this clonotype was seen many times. The CDR3 region is CASSLASGDDTYYEQYF. In DNA form, the CDR3 reads TGTGCCAGCAGCTTAGCTTCGGGGGACGATACCTACTACGAGCAGTACTTC. The chain is built from TRBV7-6 and TRBJ2-7, with a tentative D call TRBD2 (6 bases). From germline, CDR1 is SGHVS and CDR2 FNYEAQ. The CDR3 is 17 residues long. V was cut by 0 bases and J by 3 bases, with 18 bases left in between.

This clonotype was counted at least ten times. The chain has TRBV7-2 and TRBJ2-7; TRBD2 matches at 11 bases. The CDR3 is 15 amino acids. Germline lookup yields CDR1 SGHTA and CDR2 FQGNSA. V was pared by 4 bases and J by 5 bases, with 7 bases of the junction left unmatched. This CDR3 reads CASSSRLAGSNEQYF. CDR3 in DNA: TGTGCCAGCAGCTCTCGACTAGCGGGGAGCAACGAGCAGTACTTC. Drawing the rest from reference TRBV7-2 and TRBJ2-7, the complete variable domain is GAGVSQSPSNKVTEKGKDVELRCDPISGHTALYWYRQSLGQGLEFLIYFQGNSAPDKSGLPSDRFSAERTGGSVSTLTIQRTQQEDSAVYLCASSSRLAGSNEQYFGPGTRLTVT.

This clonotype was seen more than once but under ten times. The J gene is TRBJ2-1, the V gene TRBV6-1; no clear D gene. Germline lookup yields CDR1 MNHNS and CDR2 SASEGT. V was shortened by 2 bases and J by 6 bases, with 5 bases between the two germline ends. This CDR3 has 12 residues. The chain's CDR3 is CASSELGNEQFF. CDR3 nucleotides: TGTGCCAGCAGTGAATTAGGCAATGAGCAGTTCTTC.

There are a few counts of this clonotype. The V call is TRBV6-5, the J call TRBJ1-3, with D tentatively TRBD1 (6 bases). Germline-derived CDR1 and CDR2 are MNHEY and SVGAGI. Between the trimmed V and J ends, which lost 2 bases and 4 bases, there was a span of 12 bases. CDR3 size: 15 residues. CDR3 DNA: TGTGCCAGCAGTTACGGCGGGGGGCCAGGAAACACCATATATTTT. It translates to CASSYGGGPGNTIYF.

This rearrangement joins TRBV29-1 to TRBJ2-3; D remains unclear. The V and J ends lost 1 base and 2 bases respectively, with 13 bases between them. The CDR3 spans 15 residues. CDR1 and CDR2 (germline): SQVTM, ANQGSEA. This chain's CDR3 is CSVEGRMPYTDTQYF. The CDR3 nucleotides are TGCAGCGTTGAAGGCCGCATGCCTTACACAGATACGCAGTATTTT.

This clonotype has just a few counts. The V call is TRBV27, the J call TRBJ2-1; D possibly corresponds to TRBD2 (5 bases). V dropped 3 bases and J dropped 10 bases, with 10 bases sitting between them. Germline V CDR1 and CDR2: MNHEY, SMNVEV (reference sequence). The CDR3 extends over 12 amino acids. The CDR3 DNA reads TGTGCCAGCAGTTTCCCCTCGGGGGAGCAGTTCTTC. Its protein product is CASSFPSGEQFF.

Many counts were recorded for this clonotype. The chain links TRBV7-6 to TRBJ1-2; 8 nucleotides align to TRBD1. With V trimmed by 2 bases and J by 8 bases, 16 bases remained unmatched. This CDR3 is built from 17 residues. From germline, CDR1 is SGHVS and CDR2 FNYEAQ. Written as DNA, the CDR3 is TGTGCCAGCAGCTTATTACCTGTCGGACAGGGAGGTGGAGGCTACACCTTC. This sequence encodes CASSLLPVGQGGGGYTF.

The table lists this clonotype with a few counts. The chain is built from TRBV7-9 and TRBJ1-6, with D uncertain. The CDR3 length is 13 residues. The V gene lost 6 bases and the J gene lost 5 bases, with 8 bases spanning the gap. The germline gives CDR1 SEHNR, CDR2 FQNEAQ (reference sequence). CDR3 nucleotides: TGTGCCAGCAGTCCCCTGGATAATTCACCCCTCCACTTT. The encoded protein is CASSPLDNSPLHF.

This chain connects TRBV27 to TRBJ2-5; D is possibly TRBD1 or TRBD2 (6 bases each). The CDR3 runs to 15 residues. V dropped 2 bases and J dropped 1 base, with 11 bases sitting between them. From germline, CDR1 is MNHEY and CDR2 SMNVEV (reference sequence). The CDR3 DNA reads TGTGCCAGCAGTTTAAATGGGGGGCCCCAAGAGACCCAGTACTTC. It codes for CASSLNGGPQETQYF.